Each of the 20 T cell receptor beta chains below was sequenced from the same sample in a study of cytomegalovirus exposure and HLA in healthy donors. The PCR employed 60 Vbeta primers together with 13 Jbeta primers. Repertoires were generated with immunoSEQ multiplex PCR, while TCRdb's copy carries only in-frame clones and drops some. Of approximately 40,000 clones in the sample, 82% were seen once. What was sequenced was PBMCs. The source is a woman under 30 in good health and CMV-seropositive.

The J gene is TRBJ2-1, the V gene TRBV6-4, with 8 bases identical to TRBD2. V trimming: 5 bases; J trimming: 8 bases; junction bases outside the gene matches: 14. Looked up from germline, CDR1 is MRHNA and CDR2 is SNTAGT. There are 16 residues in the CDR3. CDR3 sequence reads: CASSFLAGGSFDEQFF. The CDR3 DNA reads TGTGCCAGCAGTTTTCTAGCGGGCGGTTCTTTTGATGAGCAGTTCTTC.

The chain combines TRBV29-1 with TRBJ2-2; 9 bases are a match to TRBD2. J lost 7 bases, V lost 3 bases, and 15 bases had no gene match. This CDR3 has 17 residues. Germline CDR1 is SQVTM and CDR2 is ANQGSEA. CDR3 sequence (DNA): TGCAGCGTTGAGGCGGGGGGGCCCCCCCATTACGGCGGGGAGCTGTTTTTT. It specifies CSVEAGGPPHYGGELFF.

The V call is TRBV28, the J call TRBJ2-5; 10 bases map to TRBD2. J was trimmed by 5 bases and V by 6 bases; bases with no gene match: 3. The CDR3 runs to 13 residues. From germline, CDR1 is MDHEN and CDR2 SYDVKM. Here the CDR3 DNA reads TGTGCCAGCAGAGCGGGAGGGGGGGAGACCCAGTACTTC. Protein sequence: CASRAGGGETQYF.

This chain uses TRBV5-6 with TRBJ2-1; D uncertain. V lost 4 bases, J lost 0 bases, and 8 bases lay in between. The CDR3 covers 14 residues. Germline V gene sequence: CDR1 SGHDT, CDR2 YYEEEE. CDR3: CASSPPSSYNEQFF. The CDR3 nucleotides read TGTGCCAGCAGCCCGCCGAGCTCCTACAATGAGCAGTTCTTC.

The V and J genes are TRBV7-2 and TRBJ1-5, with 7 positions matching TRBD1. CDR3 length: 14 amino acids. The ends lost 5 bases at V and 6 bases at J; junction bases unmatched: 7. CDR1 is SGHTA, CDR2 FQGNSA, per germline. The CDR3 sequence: CASSLDRAGQPQHF. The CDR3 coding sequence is TGTGCCAGCAGCCTCGACAGGGCTGGTCAGCCCCAGCATTTT.

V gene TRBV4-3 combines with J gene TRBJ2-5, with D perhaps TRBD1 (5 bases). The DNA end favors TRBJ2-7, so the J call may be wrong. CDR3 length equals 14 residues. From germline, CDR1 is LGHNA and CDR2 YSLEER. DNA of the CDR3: TGCGCCAGCAGCCACCATGGCAGGGATAACGAGCAGTACTTC. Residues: CASSHHGRDNEQYF.

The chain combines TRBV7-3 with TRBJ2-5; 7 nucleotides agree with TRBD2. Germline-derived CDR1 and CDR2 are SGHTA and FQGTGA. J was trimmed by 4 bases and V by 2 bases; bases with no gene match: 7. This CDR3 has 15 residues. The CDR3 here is CASSLSSGHGETQYF. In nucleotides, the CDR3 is TGTGCCAGCAGCTTATCTAGCGGTCATGGAGAGACCCAGTACTTC.

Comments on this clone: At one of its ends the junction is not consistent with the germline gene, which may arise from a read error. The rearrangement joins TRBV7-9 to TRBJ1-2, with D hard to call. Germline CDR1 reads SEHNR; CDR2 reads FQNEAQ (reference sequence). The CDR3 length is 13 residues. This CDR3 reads CSSTRFLVDGYTF. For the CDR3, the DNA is TGTTCCAGCACACGGTTCCTGGTGGATGGCTACACCTTC.

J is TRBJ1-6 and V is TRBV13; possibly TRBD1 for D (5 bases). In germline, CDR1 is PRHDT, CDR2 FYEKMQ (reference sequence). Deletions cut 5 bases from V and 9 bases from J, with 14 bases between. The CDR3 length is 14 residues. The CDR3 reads CASSLRGFGSPLHF. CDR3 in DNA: TGTGCCAGCAGCCTGCGGGGCTTCGGTTCACCCCTCCACTTT.

CDR3 nucleotide sequence: TGTGCCAGCAGTTTCCCCGGGTTGAACACTGAAGCTTTCTTT. Its translation is CASSFPGLNTEAFF. This chain uses TRBV28 with TRBJ1-1, with D unresolved. Per the germline V gene, CDR1 is MDHEN and CDR2 is SYDVKM. The CDR3 runs to 14 residues. V lost 3 bases, J lost 0 bases, and 8 bases lay in between.

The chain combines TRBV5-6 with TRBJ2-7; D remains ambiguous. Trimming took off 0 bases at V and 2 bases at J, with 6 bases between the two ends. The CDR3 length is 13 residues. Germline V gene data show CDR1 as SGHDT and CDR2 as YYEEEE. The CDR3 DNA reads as TGTGCCAGCAGCTTGGGGAGAACCTACGAGCAGTACTTC. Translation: CASSLGRTYEQYF.

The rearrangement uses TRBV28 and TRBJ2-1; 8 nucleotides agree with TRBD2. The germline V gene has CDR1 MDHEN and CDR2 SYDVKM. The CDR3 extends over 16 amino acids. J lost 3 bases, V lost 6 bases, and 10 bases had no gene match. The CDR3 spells CASRGEREKDYNEQFF. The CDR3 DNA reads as TGTGCCAGCAGAGGAGAGCGGGAGAAGGACTACAATGAGCAGTTCTTC.

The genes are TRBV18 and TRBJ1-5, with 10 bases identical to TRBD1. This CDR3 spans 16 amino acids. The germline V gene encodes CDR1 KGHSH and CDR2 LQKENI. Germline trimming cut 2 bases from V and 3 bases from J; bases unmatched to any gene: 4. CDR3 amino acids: CASSPVGQGFNQPQHF. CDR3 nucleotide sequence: TGTGCCAGCTCACCAGTGGGACAGGGGTTCAATCAGCCCCAGCATTTT.

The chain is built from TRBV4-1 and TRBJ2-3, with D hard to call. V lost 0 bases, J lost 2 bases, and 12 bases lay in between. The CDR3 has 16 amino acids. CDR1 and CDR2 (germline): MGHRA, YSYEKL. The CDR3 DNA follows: TGCGCCAGCAGCCAAGATCGTGGCTCGAACACAGATACGCAGTATTTT. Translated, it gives CASSQDRGSNTDTQYF.

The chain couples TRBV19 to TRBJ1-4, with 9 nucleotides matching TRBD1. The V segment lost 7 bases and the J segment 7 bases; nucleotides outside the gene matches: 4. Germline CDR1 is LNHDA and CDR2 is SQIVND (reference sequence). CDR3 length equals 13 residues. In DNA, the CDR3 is TGTGCCAGTAAAGACAGGGGGACTGAAAAACTGTTTTTT. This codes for CASKDRGTEKLFF.

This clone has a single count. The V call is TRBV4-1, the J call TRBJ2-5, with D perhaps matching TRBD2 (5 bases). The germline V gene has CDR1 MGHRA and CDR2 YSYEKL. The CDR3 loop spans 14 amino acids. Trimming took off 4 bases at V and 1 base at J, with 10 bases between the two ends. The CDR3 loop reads CASSPREFQETQYF. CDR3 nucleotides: TGCGCCAGCAGCCCACGGGAATTCCAAGAGACCCAGTACTTC.

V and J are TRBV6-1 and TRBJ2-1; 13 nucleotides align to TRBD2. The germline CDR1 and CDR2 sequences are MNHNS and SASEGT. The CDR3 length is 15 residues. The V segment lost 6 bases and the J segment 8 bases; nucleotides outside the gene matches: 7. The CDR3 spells CASSPGLAGLYEQFF. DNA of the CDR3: TGTGCCAGCAGCCCGGGACTAGCGGGGTTGTATGAGCAGTTCTTC.

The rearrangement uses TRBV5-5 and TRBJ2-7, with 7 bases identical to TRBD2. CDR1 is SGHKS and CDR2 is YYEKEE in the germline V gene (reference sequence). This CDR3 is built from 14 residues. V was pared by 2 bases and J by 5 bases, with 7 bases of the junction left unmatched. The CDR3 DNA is TGTGCCAGCAGCTTCGGGGAGGGCCTCAACGAGCAGTACTTC. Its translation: CASSFGEGLNEQYF.

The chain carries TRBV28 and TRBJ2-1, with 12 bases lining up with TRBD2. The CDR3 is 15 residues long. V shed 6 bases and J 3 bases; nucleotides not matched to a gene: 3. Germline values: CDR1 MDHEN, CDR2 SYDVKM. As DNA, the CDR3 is TGTGCCAGCAGCCCTAGCGGGAGGGTCTACAATGAGCAGTTCTTC. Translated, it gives CASSPSGRVYNEQFF.

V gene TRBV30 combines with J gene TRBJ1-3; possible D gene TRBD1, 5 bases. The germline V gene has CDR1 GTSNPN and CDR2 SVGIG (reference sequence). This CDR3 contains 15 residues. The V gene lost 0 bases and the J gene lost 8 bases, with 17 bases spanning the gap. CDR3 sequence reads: CAWSVGVGGVDTIYF. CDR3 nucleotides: TGTGCCTGGAGTGTAGGAGTAGGAGGGGTTGACACCATATATTTT.